This T cell receptor (beta chain) was recovered during a study of blood T cells in healthy people across ages (dated by TCRdb to between 2015 and 2017). Background on the whole study: In model experiments, roughly one uniquely barcoded TCR beta cDNA molecule per two T cells was captured by template switching. The study measured age-related changes in TCR beta repertoire diversity using deep sequencing normalized with unique cDNA molecular identifiers. The donors were split into four age groups: young (average approximately 16 years), middle-aged (39), aged (62) and long-lived (approximately 80). Using the same blood draw, the study looked at two additional independent replicas of 1 million unique cDNA reads for two donors, one aged 18 to 30 and the other aged 80 or older.

Overall results and qualifications from the work: There was a strong correlation between observed TCR beta diversity and the percentage of naive T cells measured by flow cytometry. Estimates of total diversity from one million sequenced T cells were regarded as lower bounds and underestimates. Conclusive comparison of naive and antigen-experienced compartments was prevented by the profiling of bulk unsorted PBMCs. Observed TCR beta diversity per million T cells fell roughly linearly with age, and a significant reduction was already apparent by age around 39. Compared with the aged group, the long-lived group had more naive CD4+ T cells, fewer expanded clones and increased TCR diversity, suggesting age selection. Because donor CMV infection status was unknown, age-related changes in expanded clonotypes were potentially confounded.

The 39 donors, aged about 6 to 95 years, were systemically healthy Caucasian individuals from Russia. Ten milliliters of peripheral blood were drawn from each donor into EDTA-treated Vacutainer tubes. Ficoll-Paque density-gradient centrifugation was used to isolate PBMCs, with at least 6 million obtained per sample. Total RNA was extracted from PBMCs with Trizol reagent, with at least 6 micrograms obtained per sample. For every donor, an aliquot of PBMCs went through flow cytometry to measure the percentages of naive CD45RAhigh/CD27high T cells. Libraries were prepared through 5' RACE. The sample was run on an Illumina HiSeq 2500. The second PCR ran for roughly 7 to 11 cycles and used a J-beta primer mix along with a sample-barcoded 5' primer. A unique molecular identifier was introduced onto each TCR beta cDNA molecule by a template-switch 5' adaptor carrying 12 random nucleotides. Each sample yielded at least 2.5 million CDR3-containing paired-end reads. First-strand cDNA was synthesized from all RNA with the Mint cDNA synthesis kit, primed by a TRBC-specific oligonucleotide. All cDNA was treated with uracil-DNA glycosylase and then went through a first 18-cycle PCR with the universal primers M1SS and BC2_uni_R. Turning to the authors' computational methods: Each sample was normalized by randomly selecting 1 million high-quality reads, each carrying a distinct molecular identifier. Instead of being binned into consensus sequences, reads with shared molecular identifiers were discarded. CDR3 identification, clonotype clustering and error correction used MiTCR with a Q25 quality threshold and the strictest error-elimination algorithm. Lower-bound total TCR beta diversity was estimated with a nonparametric unseen species model using Euler transformation. TCRdb applied fastp at Q25 and MiXCR to the public reads, then kept only in-frame beta chains. Merged by CDR3 protein, the rows form single entries marked with the most common genes and DNA. The V and J calls reflect TCRdb's pipeline rather than the authors' work. Counted in this sample were approximately 960,000 distinct CDR3 sequences; just under 30% of them appeared once. The ten largest account for 9.5% to 13% of the sample.

On this clonotype: This clone's antigen is unknown. One base away there is no much larger clone; base qualities are not given.

The germline V gene (reference sequence) gives CDR1 as LNHDA and CDR2 as SQIVND. The CDR3 spans 15 residues, from the cysteine through the phenylalanine. The kept DNA is CDR3 alone, 45 bases in frame from the first base. Trimmed from V: 5 bases; trimmed from J: 6 bases; junction bases lacking a gene match: 10. Separately, the same data were catalogued under a study of T cells of mothers and their children. The second publication reports: Donors were nine systemically healthy Caucasian individuals: three mothers and their six children. cDNA synthesis consumed the entire amount of extracted RNA, loaded at approximately 1.6 ug RNA in each 15 ul reaction. In the second PCR, the M1S primer introduced both the sample barcodes and 2-4 random nucleotides. Over 8 million TCR beta CDR3 reads were obtained for each mother, and 3 million to 3.5 million reads were obtained for each child. Thymic selection shapes the output of TCR recombination in a similar way in related and unrelated pairs, and inherited differences have a minor effect. Related mother-child pairs always showed normalized repertoire overlap that was slightly higher than in unrelated mother-child pairs, though the difference was never significant. Persistent microchimeric T cell clones were not detected, at a sensitivity of 95 to 100 clones per million clonotypes. In the study, deep NGS was used to compare the TCR beta repertoires of mothers and children, and features distinguishing related mother-child pairs from unrelated individuals were sought. On average, the children were roughly 10 +/- 4 years old, while the mothers were around 42 +/- 4 years old. Libraries were sequenced on Illumina HiSeq 2000 with 100+100 nt paired-end reads after adapter ligation with NEBNext reagents. To prevent cross-contamination, the mother and child libraries were prepared a month apart and were sequenced in separate runs. For each donor, between about 500,000 and 2,200,000 distinct TCR beta clonotypes were identified. Naive TCR beta clonotypes were estimated from low-frequency clonotypes matched to each donor's FACS-determined naive share, without sorting.

The V and J segments used are TRBV19 and TRBJ1-1; 9 of the junction bases match TRBD1. This TCR came from a woman aged 40 to 55 in good health. What was sequenced was blood. The nucleotides read TGTGCCAGTAGTGCCTCCGGGACAGGGTTCGCTGAAGCTTTCTTT. This encodes CASSASGTGFAEAFF.